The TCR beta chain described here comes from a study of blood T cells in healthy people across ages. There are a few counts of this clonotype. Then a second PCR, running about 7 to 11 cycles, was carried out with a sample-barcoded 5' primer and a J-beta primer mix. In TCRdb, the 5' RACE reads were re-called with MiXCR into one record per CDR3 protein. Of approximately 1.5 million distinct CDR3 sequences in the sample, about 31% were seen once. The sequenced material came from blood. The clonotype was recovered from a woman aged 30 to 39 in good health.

The DNA of the CDR3 is TGCGCCAGCAGCTCAACCTGGACAGGGTTGGACCAAGAGACCCAGTACTTC. This sequence encodes CASSSTWTGLDQETQYF. This rearrangement joins TRBV5-1 to TRBJ2-5; 8 positions agree with TRBD1. In germline, CDR1 is SGHRS, CDR2 YFSETQ. The CDR3 contains 17 residues. J lost 0 bases, V lost 3 bases, and 10 bases had no gene match.